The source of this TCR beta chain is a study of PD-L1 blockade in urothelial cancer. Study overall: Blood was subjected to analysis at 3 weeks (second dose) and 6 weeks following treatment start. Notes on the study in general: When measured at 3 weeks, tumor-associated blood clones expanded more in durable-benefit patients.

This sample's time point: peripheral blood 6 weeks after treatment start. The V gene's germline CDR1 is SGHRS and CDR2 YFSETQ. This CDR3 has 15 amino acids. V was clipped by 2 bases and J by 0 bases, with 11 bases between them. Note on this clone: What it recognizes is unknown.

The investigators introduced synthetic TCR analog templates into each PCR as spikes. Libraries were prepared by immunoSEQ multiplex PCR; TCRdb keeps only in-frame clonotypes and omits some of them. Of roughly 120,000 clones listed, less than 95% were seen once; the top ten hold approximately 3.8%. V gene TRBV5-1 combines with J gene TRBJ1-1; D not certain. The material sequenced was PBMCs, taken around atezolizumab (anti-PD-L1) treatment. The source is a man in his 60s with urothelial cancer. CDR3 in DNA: TGCGCCAGCAGCTTAGGCGGCGGCTTGAACACTGAAGCTTTCTTT. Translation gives CASSLGGGLNTEAFF.